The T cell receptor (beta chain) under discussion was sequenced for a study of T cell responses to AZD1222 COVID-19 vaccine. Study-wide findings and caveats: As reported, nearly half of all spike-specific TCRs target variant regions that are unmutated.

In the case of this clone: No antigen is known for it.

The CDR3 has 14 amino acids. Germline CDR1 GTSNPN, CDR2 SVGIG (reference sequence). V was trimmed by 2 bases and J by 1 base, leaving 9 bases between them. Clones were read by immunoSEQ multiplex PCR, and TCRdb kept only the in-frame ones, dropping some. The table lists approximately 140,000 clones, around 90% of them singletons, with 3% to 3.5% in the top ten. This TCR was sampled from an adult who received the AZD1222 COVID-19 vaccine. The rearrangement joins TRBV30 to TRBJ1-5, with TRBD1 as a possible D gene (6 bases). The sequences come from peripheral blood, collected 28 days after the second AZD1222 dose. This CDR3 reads CAWSTGTSNQPQHF. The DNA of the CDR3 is TGTGCCTGGAGTACAGGGACGAGCAATCAGCCCCAGCATTTT.